These 3 T cell receptor beta chains were sequenced from one sample in a study of tumor T cells in aggressive B-cell lymphoma. Data came from immunoSEQ multiplex PCR; TCRdb stores just in-frame clones and leaves some out. The sample contains about 4,600 clones, approximately 81% of which appear only once. The specimen was tumor tissue. The receptor set was obtained from an adult with diffuse large B cell lymphoma.

The chain joins TRBV28 to TRBJ1-1; D uncertain. This CDR3 comprises 12 residues. V was clipped by 4 bases and J by 10 bases, with 13 bases between them. CDR1 and CDR2 from the germline V gene are MDHEN and SYDVKM. CDR3 sequence reads: CASSSDRETAFF. CDR3 bases: TGTGCCAGCAGTTCCGATCGGGAAACAGCTTTCTTT.

The chain joins TRBV7-2 to TRBJ1-1; 8 bases are a match to TRBD1. The trim removed 7 bases at V and 4 bases at J, leaving 14 bases unmatched. The CDR3 is 16 residues long. Germline V gene sequence: CDR1 SGHTA, CDR2 FQGNSA. DNA of the CDR3: TGTGCCAGCACCCCACAACAGGGGGGTTTGAGCACTGAAGCTTTCTTT. Translation: CASTPQQGGLSTEAFF. Using reference TRBV7-2 and TRBJ1-1 for the parts outside the CDR3, the full variable domain is GAGVSQSPSNKVTEKGKDVELRCDPISGHTALYWYRQSLGQGLEFLIYFQGNSAPDKSGLPSDRFSAERTGGSVSTLTIQRTQQEDSAVYLCASTPQQGGLSTEAFFGQGTRLTVV.

This clone was counted a single time. V is TRBV7-8 and J is TRBJ1-2; perhaps TRBD1 as D (6 bases). With 2 bases removed from V and 4 bases from J, the gap between germline ends came to 11 bases. In germline, CDR1 is SGHVS, CDR2 FQNEAQ. The CDR3 spans 14 residues. This chain's CDR3 is CASSLRTGIYGYTF. CDR3 bases: TGTGCCAGCAGCTTAAGAACAGGGATCTATGGCTACACCTTC. Supplemented by reference TRBV7-8 and TRBJ1-2, the full variable domain reads GAGVSQSPRYKVAKRGQDVALRCDPISGHVSLFWYQQALGQGPEFLTYFQNEAQLDKSGLPSDRFFAERPEGSVSTLKIQRTQQEDSAVYLCASSLRTGIYGYTFGSGTRLTVV.